The rows below give T cell receptor beta chains drawn from one sample of a study of cytomegalovirus exposure and HLA in healthy donors. Using immunoSEQ multiplex PCR, the repertoire was profiled, and TCRdb retains in-frame clones only, with some absent. This sample has some 200,000 clones; 75% to 95% occur once, and the top ten carry 1% to 1.2%. Sequenced material: PBMCs. The source of these receptors is a young woman in good health and CMV-seronegative. Both conserved end residues are part of each CDR3. D genes are given only for firm matches. Size is stated for part of the rows, as once, few or many counts, or as a class when the clone is expanded.

cdr3_nt cdr3_aa j_call v_call d_call clone_size
TGTGCCAGCAGCTTTCGTGGGCAGGGAAAAAACTTTAACTATGGCTACACCTTC CASSFRGQGKNFNYGYTF TRBJ1-2 TRBV5-6 NA NA
TGCGCCAGCAGCGGGACTAGCGGAAGCACAGATACGCAGTATTTT CASSGTSGSTDTQYF TRBJ2-3 TRBV5-1 TRBD2 NA
TGTGCCAGCGGGACAGGGGGCAGCAATCAGCCCCAGCATTTT CASGTGGSNQPQHF TRBJ1-5 TRBV27 TRBD1 NA
TGTGCCTGGAGCGGCGGGACAGGGGGTAGAGAAAAACTGTTTTTT CAWSGGTGGREKLFF TRBJ1-4 TRBV30 TRBD1 NA
TGTGCCAGCAGCTCCACGGCACTTTCGAAGCGGGCGGTTTGGATGGAGCAGTACTTC CASSSTALSKRAVWMEQYF TRBJ2-7 TRBV5-6 NA NA
TGTGCCAGTAGTATGGTTTGGGACAGGACTTATTATAGCAATCAGCCCCAGCATTTT CASSMVWDRTYYSNQPQHF TRBJ1-5 TRBV19 TRBD1 NA
TGCGCCAGCAGCTTGTACCCGGGGGAAAACACTGAAGCTTTCTTT CASSLYPGENTEAFF TRBJ1-1 TRBV5-1 NA NA
TGTGCCACCCACCTGACAGGAAACTATGGCTACACCTTC CATHLTGNYGYTF TRBJ1-2 TRBV6-6 NA NA
TGTGCCAGCAGCCCTACCCTAGCGCCCGGGGCCAACGTCCTGACTTTC CASSPTLAPGANVLTF TRBJ2-6 TRBV5-4 NA NA
TGTGCCAGCAGCTTCCCGACAGCCTCCTACAATGAGCAGTTCTTC CASSFPTASYNEQFF TRBJ2-1 TRBV7-9 NA once
TGTGCCAGCAGCTTAGGGCTAGCGGGGACAGATACGCAGTATTTT CASSLGLAGTDTQYF TRBJ2-3 TRBV7-2 TRBD2 NA
TGTGCCAGCAGCAAGCAGGGGGTTGGTACTGAAGCTTTCTTT CASSKQGVGTEAFF TRBJ1-1 TRBV7-9 TRBD1 NA
TGTGCCAGTAGCTACAGGGGGAGCTCCTACGAGCAGTACTTC CASSYRGSSYEQYF TRBJ2-7 TRBV19 TRBD1 NA
TGTGCCAGCAGTTGGCAAATGGATACGCAGTATTTT CASSWQMDTQYF TRBJ2-3 TRBV2 NA once
TGCAGCGTTGAAGACACGGCGGGAATGAACACTGAAGCTTTCTTT CSVEDTAGMNTEAFF TRBJ1-1 TRBV29-1 NA NA
TGTGCCAGCAGCTTATGGTCTAGCGGGATGCCCGGGGAGCTGTTTTTT CASSLWSSGMPGELFF TRBJ2-2 TRBV11-2 TRBD2 NA
TGCGCCACCCGATCAGGGGAACAGCCCCAGCATTTT CATRSGEQPQHF TRBJ1-5 TRBV10-2 NA NA
TGCGCCAGCAGTTTTTCTCACGGGACAGCAAATGAAAAACTGTTTTTT CASSFSHGTANEKLFF TRBJ1-4 TRBV5-1 TRBD1 NA
TGTGCCAGCATTCAAAGTACAGGGGGTAACTATGGCTACACCTTC CASIQSTGGNYGYTF TRBJ1-2 TRBV2 TRBD1 NA
TGTGCCAGCAGCTTAGGCCTAGCGGGAGGTAAAGGGCAGTTCTTC CASSLGLAGGKGQFF TRBJ2-1 TRBV11-3 TRBD2 NA
TGTGCCAGCAGTTTACTGGCAAAGCAGTTCTTC CASSLLAKQFF TRBJ2-1 TRBV27 NA NA
TGTGCCTGGGAGGGGACAGATTCCACAGATACGCAGTATTTT CAWEGTDSTDTQYF TRBJ2-3 TRBV30 TRBD1 NA
TGTGCCAGCAGTGCTCGGCTAGCGGGAGGGCGGACCTACAATGAGCAGTTCTTC CASSARLAGGRTYNEQFF TRBJ2-1 TRBV7-9 TRBD2 NA
TGTGCCAGCACCCTTACGGACAGGGCCACCACCATATATTTT CASTLTDRATTIYF TRBJ1-3 TRBV6-1 TRBD1 once
TGTGCCTGGAGAGGCGGGAGGGCTCCCGGGGAGCTGTTTTTT CAWRGGRAPGELFF TRBJ2-2 TRBV30 TRBD2 NA
TGTGCCAGCATGAAGGGGCATCAAGAGACCCAGTACTTC CASMKGHQETQYF TRBJ2-5 TRBV6-5 NA once
TGTGCTAGTGGTTTCGGTGTCGGGACAGGGTCCTACGAGCAGTACTTC CASGFGVGTGSYEQYF TRBJ2-7 TRBV12-5 TRBD1 once
TGTGCCAGCAGCCAAGGCTTTAGCAGAGGGAGGGAGCAGTTCTTC CASSQGFSRGREQFF TRBJ2-1 TRBV14 NA many
TGTGCCAGCAGCTCAAGGGACAGGCCGGCGCAGTACTTC CASSSRDRPAQYF TRBJ2-7 TRBV11-3 TRBD1 NA
TGTGCCAGCTCACCACGAGGGGGTCAAGAGACCCAGTACTTC CASSPRGGQETQYF TRBJ2-5 TRBV18 NA NA
TGTGCCAGCATTTACGGGACAGGGTCAGCAGATACGCAGTATTTT CASIYGTGSADTQYF TRBJ2-3 TRBV6-6 TRBD1 NA
TGTGCCAGCAGCTTAAACTCTCTGAACACTGAAGCTTTCTTT CASSLNSLNTEAFF TRBJ1-1 TRBV7-3 NA NA
TGTGCCAGCAGCCGTAATCAGGGTCTGTCTTTCGCTGAAGCTTTCTTT CASSRNQGLSFAEAFF TRBJ1-1 TRBV5-4 NA NA
TGCGGGGCTGGGGCAGTCTACGAGCAGTACTTC CGAGAVYEQYF TRBJ2-7 TRBV20-1 NA once
TGTGCCAGCAGTGAAGGACACCGCTCCTACAATGAGCAGTTCTTC CASSEGHRSYNEQFF TRBJ2-1 TRBV2 NA NA
TGCGCCAGCAGCCAAGAGGCTGGGAACACTGAAGCTTTCTTT CASSQEAGNTEAFF TRBJ1-1 TRBV4-1 NA NA
TGTGCCAGCAGCGGTGGGAGAAACTCCTACAATGAGCAGTTCTTC CASSGGRNSYNEQFF TRBJ2-1 TRBV9 NA once
TGTGCCAGCAGTGACTCTCCGCTAGCGGGATACATCTCTGGGGCCAACGTCCTGACTTTC CASSDSPLAGYISGANVLTF TRBJ2-6 TRBV6-4 TRBD2 NA
TGTGCCAGTAGACTCGACACATCCTCTGGAAACACCATATATTTT CASRLDTSSGNTIYF TRBJ1-3 TRBV19 NA NA
TGTGCCAGCAGTTTATGGGGGACAGGGCTGAACACTGAAGCTTTCTTT CASSLWGTGLNTEAFF TRBJ1-1 TRBV27 TRBD1 NA